Listed below are T cell receptor beta chains from one sample, sequenced in a study of shared clonotypes between healthy human individuals. Data came from immunoSEQ multiplex PCR; TCRdb stores just in-frame clones and leaves some out. The top ten clones hold about 1.2% of a sample with some 1,400,000 clones, roughly 96% of them seen once. Specimen: naive CD4+ T cells sorted from blood. The receptors come from a man aged 25-40 years in good health. The CDR3 runs from the conserved cysteine through the conserved F or W. A D gene is named only where the DNA matches it firmly. Some rows have no size entry. The others give once, few or many, or a class for an expanded clone.

j_gene: TRBJ1-2; d_gene: NA; abundance: NA; v_gene: TRBV6-1; CDR3aa: CASSEAQGSYGYTF; CDR3nt: TGTGCCAGCAGTGAAGCGCAGGGTTCCTATGGCTACACCTTC
j_gene: TRBJ2-5; d_gene: NA; abundance: NA; v_gene: TRBV7-3; CDR3aa: CASSFLGAGETQYF; CDR3nt: TGTGCCAGCAGCTTCCTCGGGGCAGGAGAGACCCAGTACTTC
j_gene: TRBJ2-1; d_gene: TRBD2; abundance: NA; v_gene: TRBV10-2; CDR3aa: CASSEPRGLAGLSYNEQFF; CDR3nt: TGCGCCAGCAGTGAGCCCCGGGGATTAGCGGGACTTTCCTACAATGAGCAGTTCTTC
j_gene: TRBJ1-5; d_gene: TRBD1; abundance: NA; v_gene: TRBV7-8; CDR3aa: CASSSRTGEQPQHF; CDR3nt: TGTGCCAGCAGCTCCCGGACAGGGGAGCAGCCCCAGCATTTT
j_gene: TRBJ2-1; d_gene: NA; abundance: NA; v_gene: TRBV5-1; CDR3aa: CASSLGRWADNNEQFF; CDR3nt: TGCGCCAGCAGCTTGGGAAGATGGGCGGATAACAATGAGCAGTTCTTC
j_gene: TRBJ2-7; d_gene: NA; abundance: NA; v_gene: TRBV9; CDR3aa: CASSVEDGAGTYEQYF; CDR3nt: TGTGCCAGCAGCGTAGAGGACGGGGCGGGAACCTACGAGCAGTACTTC
j_gene: TRBJ1-1; d_gene: TRBD1; abundance: NA; v_gene: TRBV9; CDR3aa: CASSPGQGGNTEAFF; CDR3nt: TGTGCCAGCAGCCCCGGACAGGGGGGGAACACTGAAGCTTTCTTT
j_gene: TRBJ1-5; d_gene: NA; abundance: NA; v_gene: TRBV27; CDR3aa: CASSSTGFQPQHF; CDR3nt: TGTGCCAGCAGTTCTACAGGTTTCCAGCCCCAGCATTTT
j_gene: TRBJ2-7; d_gene: NA; abundance: NA; v_gene: TRBV19; CDR3aa: CASSSLSPGHPTYEQYF; CDR3nt: TGTGCCAGTAGTAGTCTCTCCCCGGGACACCCTACCTACGAGCAGTACTTC
j_gene: TRBJ1-1; d_gene: TRBD1; abundance: NA; v_gene: TRBV4-3; CDR3aa: CASSQEVAGGTEAFF; CDR3nt: TGCGCCAGCAGCCAAGAAGTCGCAGGGGGCACTGAAGCTTTCTTT
j_gene: TRBJ1-1; d_gene: NA; abundance: NA; v_gene: TRBV2; CDR3aa: CASRRAGGNTEAFF; CDR3nt: TGTGCCAGCAGGAGAGCAGGCGGGAACACTGAAGCTTTCTTT
j_gene: TRBJ2-7; d_gene: NA; abundance: NA; v_gene: TRBV6-6; CDR3aa: CASSYATGYEQYF; CDR3nt: TGTGCCAGCAGTTACGCGACCGGGTACGAGCAGTACTTC
j_gene: TRBJ2-7; d_gene: NA; abundance: once; v_gene: TRBV5-8; CDR3aa: CASSPPAYEQYF; CDR3nt: TGTGCCAGCAGCCCCCCCGCCTACGAGCAGTACTTC
j_gene: TRBJ2-1; d_gene: TRBD2; abundance: NA; v_gene: TRBV11-2; CDR3aa: CASSDSGGMYNEQFF; CDR3nt: TGTGCCAGCAGCGATAGCGGGGGGATGTACAATGAGCAGTTCTTC
j_gene: TRBJ2-3; d_gene: NA; abundance: NA; v_gene: TRBV9; CDR3aa: CASSALLGGADTQYF; CDR3nt: TGTGCCAGCAGCGCCTTACTCGGGGGCGCAGATACGCAGTATTTT
j_gene: TRBJ1-5; d_gene: NA; abundance: NA; v_gene: TRBV5-8; CDR3aa: CASSTGGHQPQHF; CDR3nt: TGTGCCAGCAGCACGGGCGGTCATCAGCCCCAGCATTTT
j_gene: TRBJ2-5; d_gene: NA; abundance: NA; v_gene: TRBV7-6; CDR3aa: CASSPRGETQYF; CDR3nt: TGTGCCAGCAGCCCCAGGGGAGAGACCCAGTACTTC
j_gene: TRBJ1-1; d_gene: NA; abundance: NA; v_gene: TRBV7-8; CDR3aa: CASSLAAHSMNTEAFF; CDR3nt: TGTGCCAGCAGCTTAGCCGCCCACTCCATGAACACTGAAGCTTTCTTT
j_gene: TRBJ1-1; d_gene: NA; abundance: NA; v_gene: TRBV20-1; CDR3aa: CIPTGNTEAFF; CDR3nt: TGCATTCCCACAGGGAACACTGAAGCTTTCTTT
j_gene: TRBJ2-5; d_gene: NA; abundance: NA; v_gene: TRBV11-1; CDR3aa: CASSLPGTWDGGSETQYF; CDR3nt: TGTGCCAGCAGCTTACCCGGGACCTGGGACGGCGGGTCCGAGACCCAGTACTTC
j_gene: TRBJ2-7; d_gene: TRBD1; abundance: NA; v_gene: TRBV2; CDR3aa: CASSRTRDSSYEQYF; CDR3nt: TGTGCCAGCAGCCGAACCCGGGACAGCTCCTACGAGCAGTACTTC
j_gene: TRBJ2-5; d_gene: TRBD1; abundance: once; v_gene: TRBV23-1; CDR3aa: CASSQYIIVWDRGLETQYF; CDR3nt: TGCGCCAGCAGTCAATATATAATCGTCTGGGACAGGGGTTTGGAGACCCAGTACTTC
j_gene: TRBJ2-5; d_gene: NA; abundance: NA; v_gene: TRBV6-1; CDR3aa: CASSRYSGQETQYF; CDR3nt: TGTGCCAGCAGTAGATATAGCGGCCAAGAGACCCAGTACTTC
j_gene: TRBJ1-3; d_gene: NA; abundance: NA; v_gene: TRBV9; CDR3aa: CASSVGGSTGNTIYF; CDR3nt: TGTGCCAGCAGCGTAGGAGGGAGTACTGGAAACACCATATATTTT
j_gene: TRBJ2-2; d_gene: TRBD2; abundance: NA; v_gene: TRBV9; CDR3aa: CASSVVRGGTGELFF; CDR3nt: TGTGCCAGCAGCGTAGTTCGCGGGGGGACCGGGGAGCTGTTTTTT
j_gene: TRBJ2-5; d_gene: NA; abundance: once; v_gene: TRBV28; CDR3aa: CASSFLGAQAETQYF; CDR3nt: TGTGCCAGCAGTTTTTTGGGGGCGCAAGCAGAGACCCAGTACTTC
j_gene: TRBJ2-7; d_gene: TRBD1; abundance: NA; v_gene: TRBV28; CDR3aa: CASSLTDRGYEQYF; CDR3nt: TGTGCCAGCAGTTTAACGGACAGGGGGTACGAGCAGTACTTC
j_gene: TRBJ2-2; d_gene: NA; abundance: NA; v_gene: TRBV6-5; CDR3aa: CASSSKAYTGELFF; CDR3nt: TGTGCCAGCAGTTCAAAAGCGTACACCGGGGAGCTGTTTTTT
j_gene: TRBJ1-1; d_gene: TRBD1; abundance: NA; v_gene: TRBV28; CDR3aa: CASSQTGALYTEAFF; CDR3nt: TGTGCCAGCAGCCAGACAGGGGCCCTCTACACTGAAGCTTTCTTT
j_gene: TRBJ2-1; d_gene: NA; abundance: NA; v_gene: TRBV11-2; CDR3aa: CATAQGSSYNEQFF; CDR3nt: TGTGCCACCGCCCAGGGAAGCTCCTACAATGAGCAGTTCTTC
j_gene: TRBJ2-7; d_gene: NA; abundance: NA; v_gene: TRBV21-1; CDR3aa: CASSKGDPAIYEQYF; CDR3nt: TGTGCCAGCAGCAAAGGAGACCCAGCTATCTACGAGCAGTACTTC
j_gene: TRBJ2-7; d_gene: NA; abundance: NA; v_gene: TRBV6-5; CDR3aa: CASSYSSGLGPYEQYF; CDR3nt: TGTGCCAGCAGTTACTCGAGTGGTTTAGGCCCCTACGAGCAGTACTTC
j_gene: TRBJ2-5; d_gene: NA; abundance: NA; v_gene: TRBV11-2; CDR3aa: CASSFGGRTQYF; CDR3nt: TGTGCCAGCAGCTTTGGCGGAAGGACCCAGTACTTC
j_gene: TRBJ2-1; d_gene: TRBD1; abundance: once; v_gene: TRBV6-1; CDR3aa: CASSRDRVYNEQFF; CDR3nt: TGTGCCAGCAGCCGGGACAGGGTCTACAATGAGCAGTTCTTC
j_gene: TRBJ1-1; d_gene: NA; abundance: once; v_gene: TRBV18; CDR3aa: CASSPSRQITEAFF; CDR3nt: TGTGCCAGCTCACCCTCGCGGCAGATCACTGAAGCTTTCTTT
j_gene: TRBJ2-2; d_gene: NA; abundance: NA; v_gene: TRBV28; CDR3aa: CASRWGNTGELFF; CDR3nt: TGTGCCAGCAGGTGGGGAAACACCGGGGAGCTGTTTTTT
j_gene: TRBJ2-7; d_gene: NA; abundance: NA; v_gene: TRBV7-3; CDR3aa: CASSSQTSTYEQYF; CDR3nt: TGTGCCAGCAGCTCTCAAACGTCGACCTACGAGCAGTACTTC
j_gene: TRBJ1-2; d_gene: TRBD1; abundance: NA; v_gene: TRBV18; CDR3aa: CASSATGPRAGYTF; CDR3nt: TGTGCCAGCTCGGCGACAGGGCCCCGGGCAGGCTACACCTTC
j_gene: TRBJ1-1; d_gene: NA; abundance: NA; v_gene: TRBV5-6; CDR3aa: CASSPPSVNTEAFF; CDR3nt: TGTGCCAGCAGCCCCCCCTCGGTGAACACTGAAGCTTTCTTT
j_gene: TRBJ1-2; d_gene: TRBD1; abundance: NA; v_gene: TRBV9; CDR3aa: CASSRPTGQLYGYTF; CDR3nt: TGTGCCAGCAGTCGACCTACGGGACAGCTCTATGGCTACACCTTC
j_gene: TRBJ2-2; d_gene: TRBD2; abundance: NA; v_gene: TRBV19; CDR3aa: CASSPGGTGELFF; CDR3nt: TGTGCCAGTAGTCCGGGAGGCACCGGGGAGCTGTTTTTT
j_gene: TRBJ2-3; d_gene: NA; abundance: NA; v_gene: TRBV10-2; CDR3aa: CASSDSSRTDTQYF; CDR3nt: TGCGCCAGCAGTGATTCCAGCCGCACAGATACGCAGTATTTT
j_gene: TRBJ2-7; d_gene: NA; abundance: NA; v_gene: TRBV5-4; CDR3aa: CASSSLAEQYF; CDR3nt: TGTGCCAGCAGTTCCTTGGCGGAGCAGTACTTC
j_gene: TRBJ2-1; d_gene: NA; abundance: NA; v_gene: TRBV4-1; CDR3aa: CASSQDNEQFF; CDR3nt: TGCGCCAGCAGCCAAGACAACGAGCAGTTCTTC
j_gene: TRBJ2-1; d_gene: TRBD2; abundance: NA; v_gene: TRBV2; CDR3aa: CASRRTSLYNEQFF; CDR3nt: TGTGCCAGCAGAAGGACTAGTCTGTACAATGAGCAGTTCTTC